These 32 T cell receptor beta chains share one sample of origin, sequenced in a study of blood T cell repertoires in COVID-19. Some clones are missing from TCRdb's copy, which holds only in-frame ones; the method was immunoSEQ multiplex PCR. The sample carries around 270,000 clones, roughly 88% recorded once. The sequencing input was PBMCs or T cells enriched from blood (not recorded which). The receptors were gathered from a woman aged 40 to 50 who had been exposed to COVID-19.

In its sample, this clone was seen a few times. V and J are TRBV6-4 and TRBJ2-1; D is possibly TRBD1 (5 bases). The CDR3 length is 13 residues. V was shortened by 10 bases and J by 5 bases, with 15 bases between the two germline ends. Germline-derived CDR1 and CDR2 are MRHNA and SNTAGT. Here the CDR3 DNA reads TGTGCCACCGCCCAGGGTACCCACAATGAGCAGTTCTTC. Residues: CATAQGTHNEQFF.

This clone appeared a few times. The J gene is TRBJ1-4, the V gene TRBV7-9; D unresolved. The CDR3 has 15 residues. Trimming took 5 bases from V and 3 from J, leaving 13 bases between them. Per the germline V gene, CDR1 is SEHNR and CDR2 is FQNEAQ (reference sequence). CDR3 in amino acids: CASSRSTSANEKLFF. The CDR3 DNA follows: TGTGCCAGCAGCAGATCGACATCTGCTAATGAAAAACTGTTTTTT.

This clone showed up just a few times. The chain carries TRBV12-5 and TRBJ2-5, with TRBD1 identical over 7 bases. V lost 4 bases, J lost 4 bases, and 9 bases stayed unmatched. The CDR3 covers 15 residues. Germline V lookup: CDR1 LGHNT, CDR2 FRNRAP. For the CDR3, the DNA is TGTGCTAGTGGTTCCCACAAGACAGGGCTAGAGACCCAGTACTTC. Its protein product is CASGSHKTGLETQYF.

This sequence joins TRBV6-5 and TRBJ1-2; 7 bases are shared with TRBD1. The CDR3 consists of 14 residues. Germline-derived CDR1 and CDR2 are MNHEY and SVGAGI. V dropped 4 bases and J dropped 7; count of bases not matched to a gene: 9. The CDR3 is CASSLLTGAPGYTF. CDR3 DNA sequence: TGTGCCAGCAGTTTATTAACAGGGGCGCCTGGCTACACCTTC.

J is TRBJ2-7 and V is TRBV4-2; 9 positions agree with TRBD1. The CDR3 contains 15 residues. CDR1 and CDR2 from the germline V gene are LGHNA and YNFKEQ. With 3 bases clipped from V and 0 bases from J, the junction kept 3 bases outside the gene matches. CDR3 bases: TGTGCCAGCAGCCACCAGGACAGGGGCTCCTACGAGCAGTACTTC. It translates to CASSHQDRGSYEQYF.

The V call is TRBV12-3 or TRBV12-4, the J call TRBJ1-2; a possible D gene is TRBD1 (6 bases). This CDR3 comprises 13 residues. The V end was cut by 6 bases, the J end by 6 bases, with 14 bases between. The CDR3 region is CASSYRTVNGYTF. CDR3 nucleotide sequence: TGTGCCAGCAGCTATAGGACAGTCAATGGCTACACCTTC.

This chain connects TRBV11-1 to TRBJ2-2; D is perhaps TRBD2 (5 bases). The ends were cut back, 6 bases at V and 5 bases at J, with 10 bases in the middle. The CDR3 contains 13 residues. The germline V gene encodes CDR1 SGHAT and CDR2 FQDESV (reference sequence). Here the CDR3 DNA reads TGTGCCAGCAGACCGCGGGTAACCGGGGAGCTGTTTTTT. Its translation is CASRPRVTGELFF.

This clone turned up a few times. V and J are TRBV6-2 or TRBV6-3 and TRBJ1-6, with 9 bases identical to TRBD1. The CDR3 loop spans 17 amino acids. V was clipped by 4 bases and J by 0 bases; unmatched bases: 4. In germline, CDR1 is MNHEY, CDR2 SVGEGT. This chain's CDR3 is CASSSTTGGSYNSPLHF. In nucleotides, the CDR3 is TGTGCCAGCAGTTCGACGACAGGGGGCTCCTATAATTCACCCCTCCACTTT.

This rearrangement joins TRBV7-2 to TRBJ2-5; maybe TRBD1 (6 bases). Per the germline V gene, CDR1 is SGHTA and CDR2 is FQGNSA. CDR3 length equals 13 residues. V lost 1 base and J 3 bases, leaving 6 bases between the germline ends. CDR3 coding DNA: TGTGCCAGCAGCTTAGGGACAGAAGAGACCCAGTACTTC. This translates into CASSLGTEETQYF.

CDR3 nucleotides: TGTGCCAGCCGAGGGACAGGGGGCGATGGCTACACCTTC. It yields the protein CASRGTGGDGYTF. V and J are TRBV3-1 (or the pseudogene TRBV3-2) and TRBJ1-2, with TRBD1 identical over 12 bases. The germline V gene encodes CDR1 LGHDT and CDR2 YNNKEL (reference sequence). The CDR3 runs 13 residues. The V and J ends lost 8 bases and 6 bases, in that order; junction bases with no gene match: 4.

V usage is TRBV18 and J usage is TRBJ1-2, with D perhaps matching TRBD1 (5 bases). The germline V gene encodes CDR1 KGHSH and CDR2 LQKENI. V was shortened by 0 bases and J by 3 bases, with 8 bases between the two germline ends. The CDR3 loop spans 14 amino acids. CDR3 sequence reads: CASSPPDMYYGYTF. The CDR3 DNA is TGTGCCAGCTCACCACCGGACATGTACTATGGCTACACCTTC.

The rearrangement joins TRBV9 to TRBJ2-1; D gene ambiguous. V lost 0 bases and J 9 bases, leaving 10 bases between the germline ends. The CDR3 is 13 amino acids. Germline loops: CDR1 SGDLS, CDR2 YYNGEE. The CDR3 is CASSVGPAREQFF. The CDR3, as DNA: TGTGCCAGCAGCGTAGGGCCCGCCCGTGAGCAGTTCTTC.

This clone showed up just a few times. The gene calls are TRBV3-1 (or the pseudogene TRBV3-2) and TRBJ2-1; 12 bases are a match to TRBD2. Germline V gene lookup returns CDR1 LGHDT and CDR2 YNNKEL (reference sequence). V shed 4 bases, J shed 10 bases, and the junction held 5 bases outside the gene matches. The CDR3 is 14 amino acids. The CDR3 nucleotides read TGTGCCAGCAGCCTAGGACTAGCGGGACGCGAGCAGTTCTTC. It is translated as CASSLGLAGREQFF.

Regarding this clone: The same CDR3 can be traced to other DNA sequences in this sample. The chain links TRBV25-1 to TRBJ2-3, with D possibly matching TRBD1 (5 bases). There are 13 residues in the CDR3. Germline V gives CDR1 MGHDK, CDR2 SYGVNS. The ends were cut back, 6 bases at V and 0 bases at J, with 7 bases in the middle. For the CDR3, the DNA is TGTGCCAGCAGGGCAGGGAGCACAGATACGCAGTATTTT. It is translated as CASRAGSTDTQYF.

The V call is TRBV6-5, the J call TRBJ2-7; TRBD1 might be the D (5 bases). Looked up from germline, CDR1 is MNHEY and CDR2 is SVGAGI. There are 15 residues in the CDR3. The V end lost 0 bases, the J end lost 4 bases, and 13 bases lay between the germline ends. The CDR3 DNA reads TGTGCCAGCAGTTACTCGGTTCAGGGAAGGTACGAGCAGTACTTC. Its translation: CASSYSVQGRYEQYF.

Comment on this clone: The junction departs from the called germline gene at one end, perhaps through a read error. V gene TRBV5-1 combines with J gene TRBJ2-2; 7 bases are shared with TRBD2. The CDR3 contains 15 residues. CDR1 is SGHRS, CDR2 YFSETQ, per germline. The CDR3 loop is CASSPFAGDMRELFF. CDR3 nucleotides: TGTGCCAGCAGCCCCTTTGCGGGAGATATGAGGGAGCTGTTTTTT.

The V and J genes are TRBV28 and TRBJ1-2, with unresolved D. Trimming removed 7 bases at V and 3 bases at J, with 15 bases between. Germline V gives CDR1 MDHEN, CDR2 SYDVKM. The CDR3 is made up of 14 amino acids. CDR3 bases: TGTGCCAGCAACTTGGAAGGAGGTCACTATGGCTACACCTTC. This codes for CASNLEGGHYGYTF.

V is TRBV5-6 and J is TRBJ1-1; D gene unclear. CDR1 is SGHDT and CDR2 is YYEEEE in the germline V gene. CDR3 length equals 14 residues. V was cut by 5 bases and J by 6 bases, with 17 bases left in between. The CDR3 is CASSGGPEEAEAFF. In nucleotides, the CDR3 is TGTGCCAGCAGTGGCGGGCCTGAGGAGGCTGAAGCTTTCTTT.

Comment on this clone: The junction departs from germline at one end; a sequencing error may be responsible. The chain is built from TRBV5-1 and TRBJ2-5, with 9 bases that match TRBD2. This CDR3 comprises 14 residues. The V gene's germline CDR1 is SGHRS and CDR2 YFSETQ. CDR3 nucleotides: TGTGCCAGCAGTCCGGCTAGCGGGAAAGAGACCCAGTACTTC. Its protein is CASSPASGKETQYF.

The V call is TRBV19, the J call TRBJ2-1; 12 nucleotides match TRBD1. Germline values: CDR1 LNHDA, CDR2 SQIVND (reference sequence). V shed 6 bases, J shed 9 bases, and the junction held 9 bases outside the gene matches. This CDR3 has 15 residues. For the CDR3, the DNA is TGTGCCAGTAGCTCCCCGGGACAGGGGGCTTTTGAGCAGTTCTTC. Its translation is CASSSPGQGAFEQFF.

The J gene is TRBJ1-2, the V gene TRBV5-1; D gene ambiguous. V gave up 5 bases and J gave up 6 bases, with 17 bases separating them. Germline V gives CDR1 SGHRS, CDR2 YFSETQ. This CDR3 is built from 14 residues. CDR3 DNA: TGCGCCAGCAGACCCGGCGGAGTCCAAAATGGCTACACCTTC. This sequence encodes CASRPGGVQNGYTF.

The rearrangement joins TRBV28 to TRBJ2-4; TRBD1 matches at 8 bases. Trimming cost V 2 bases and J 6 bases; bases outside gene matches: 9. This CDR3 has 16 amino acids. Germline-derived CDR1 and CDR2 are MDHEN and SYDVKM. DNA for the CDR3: TGTGCCAGCAGTTTAACTCACCCTGACAGGGGAAACATTCAGTACTTC. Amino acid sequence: CASSLTHPDRGNIQYF. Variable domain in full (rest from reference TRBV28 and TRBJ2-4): DVKVTQSSRYLVKRTGEKVFLECVQDMDHENMFWYRQDPGLGLRLIYFSYDVKMKEKGDIPEGYSVSREKKERFSLILESASTNQTSMYLCASSLTHPDRGNIQYFGAGTRLSVL.

CDR3 sequence (DNA): TGTGCCAGCAGCCAAGATTGGGGACAAACTGAAGCTTTCTTT. Its protein product is CASSQDWGQTEAFF. The genes are TRBV14 and TRBJ1-1, with D tentatively TRBD1 (6 bases). V was pared by 0 bases and J by 5 bases, with 10 bases between. This CDR3 spans 14 amino acids. Germline CDR1 is SGHDN and CDR2 is FVKESK.

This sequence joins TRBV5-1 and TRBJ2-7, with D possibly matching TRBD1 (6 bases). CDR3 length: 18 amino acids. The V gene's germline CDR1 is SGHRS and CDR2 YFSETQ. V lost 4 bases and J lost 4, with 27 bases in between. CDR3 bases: TGCGCCAGCAGCCCTTCAACGCCGGGGACACCCTCCGTGTACGAGCAGTACTTC. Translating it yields CASSPSTPGTPSVYEQYF. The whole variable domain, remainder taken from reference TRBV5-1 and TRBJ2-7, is KAGVTQTPRYLIKTRGQQVTLSCSPISGHRSVSWYQQTPGQGLQFLFEYFSETQRNKGNFPGRFSGRQFSNSRSEMNVSTLELGDSALYLCASSPSTPGTPSVYEQYFGPGTRLTVT.

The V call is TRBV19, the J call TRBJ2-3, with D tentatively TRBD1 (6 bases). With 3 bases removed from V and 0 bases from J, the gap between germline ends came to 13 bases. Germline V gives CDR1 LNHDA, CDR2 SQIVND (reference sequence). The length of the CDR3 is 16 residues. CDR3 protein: CASSMRGLTSTDTQYF. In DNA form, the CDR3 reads TGTGCCAGTAGTATGAGGGGGTTGACTAGCACAGATACGCAGTATTTT.

CDR3 in DNA: TGTGCCAGCAGTCCCTCCGCCGCAGGGGGAAATGGCTACACCTTC. Amino acid sequence: CASSPSAAGGNGYTF. The genes are TRBV28 and TRBJ1-2; 7 bases line up with TRBD1. V gave up 5 bases and J gave up 6 bases; unmatched junction bases: 12. CDR1 and CDR2 (germline): MDHEN, SYDVKM. This CDR3 has 15 amino acids.

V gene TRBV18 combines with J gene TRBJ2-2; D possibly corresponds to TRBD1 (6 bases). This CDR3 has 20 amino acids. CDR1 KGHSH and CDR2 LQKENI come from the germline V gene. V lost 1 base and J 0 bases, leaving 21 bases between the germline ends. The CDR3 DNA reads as TGTGCCAGCTCACCACGCGGACAGTACCTTCGTACTTCGAACACCGGGGAGCTGTTTTTT. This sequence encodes CASSPRGQYLRTSNTGELFF.

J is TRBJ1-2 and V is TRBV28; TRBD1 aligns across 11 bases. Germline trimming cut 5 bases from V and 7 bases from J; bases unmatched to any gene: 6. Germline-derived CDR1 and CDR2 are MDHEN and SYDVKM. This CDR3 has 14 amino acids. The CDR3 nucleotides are TGTGCCAGCAGTGCCGGGACAGGGGGAATTGGCTACACCTTC. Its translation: CASSAGTGGIGYTF.

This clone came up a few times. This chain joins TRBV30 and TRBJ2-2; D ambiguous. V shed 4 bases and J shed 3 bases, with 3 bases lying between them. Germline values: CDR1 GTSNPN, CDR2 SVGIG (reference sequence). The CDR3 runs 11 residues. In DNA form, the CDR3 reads TGTGCCTGGACGGACACCGGGGAGCTGTTTTTT. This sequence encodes CAWTDTGELFF. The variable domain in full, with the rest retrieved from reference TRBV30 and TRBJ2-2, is SQTIHQWPATLVQPVGSPLSLECTVEGTSNPNLYWYRQAAGRGLQLLFYSVGIGQISSEVPQNLSASRPQDRQFILSSKKLLLSDSGFYLCAWTDTGELFFGEGSRLTVL.

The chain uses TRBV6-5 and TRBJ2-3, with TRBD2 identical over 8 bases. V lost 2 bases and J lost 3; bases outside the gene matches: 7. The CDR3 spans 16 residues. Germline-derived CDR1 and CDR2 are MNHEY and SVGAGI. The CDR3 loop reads CASSYGSGGRTDTQYF. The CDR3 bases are TGTGCCAGCAGTTACGGTTCAGGCGGGAGGACAGATACGCAGTATTTT.

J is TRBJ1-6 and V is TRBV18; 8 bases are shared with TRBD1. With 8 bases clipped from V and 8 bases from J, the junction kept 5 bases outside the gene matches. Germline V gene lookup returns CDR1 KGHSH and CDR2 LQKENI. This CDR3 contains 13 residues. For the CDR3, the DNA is TGTGCCAGCCTCCAGGGGGCTGATTCACCCCTCCACTTT. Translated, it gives CASLQGADSPLHF.

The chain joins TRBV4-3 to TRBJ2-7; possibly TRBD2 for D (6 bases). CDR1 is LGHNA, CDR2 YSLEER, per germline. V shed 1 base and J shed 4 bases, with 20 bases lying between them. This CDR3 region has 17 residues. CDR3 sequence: CASSQAGVGPTLYEQYV. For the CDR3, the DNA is TGCGCCAGCAGCCAAGCGGGGGTCGGGCCAACTCTATACGAGCAGTACGTC.